The 11 T cell receptor beta chains in this list originate from one sample, sequenced in a study of OX40 agonist ivuxolimab in advanced cancers. Some clones are missing from TCRdb's copy, which holds only in-frame ones; the method was immunoSEQ multiplex PCR. Altogether 100,000 or so clones are present, about 85% being singletons, with the ten largest covering 3% to 4%. Here the sequenced sample was CD4+ or CD8+ T cells sorted from blood, taken in a trial of the OX40 agonist ivuxolimab. The receptors here all came from an adult with an advanced solid tumor such as melanoma, head and neck, liver or kidney cancer.

CDR3 bases: TGTGCCAGCAGTGGGACAGTGACCTTTGCGAATGAGCAGTTCTTC. This encodes CASSGTVTFANEQFF. This chain links TRBV25-1 with TRBJ2-1; a weak D match, TRBD1 (6 bases). The CDR3 runs to 15 residues. The V end was cut by 4 bases, the J end by 7 bases, with 17 bases between. Germline assignment: CDR1 MGHDK and CDR2 SYGVNS. The entire variable domain, with the rest obtained from reference TRBV25-1 and TRBJ2-1, is as follows: EADIYQTPRYLVIGTGKKITLECSQTMGHDKMYWYQQDPGMELHLIHYSYGVNSTEKGDLSSESTVSRIRTEHFPLTLESARPSHTSQYLCASSGTVTFANEQFFGPGTRLTVL.

V usage is TRBV19 and J usage is TRBJ2-7; possibly TRBD2 for D (5 bases). V was cut by 6 bases and J by 4 bases, with 13 bases left in between. Germline CDR1 reads LNHDA; CDR2 reads SQIVND (reference sequence). The CDR3 loop spans 13 amino acids. The CDR3 loop is CASSPRGFYEQYF. CDR3 DNA: TGTGCCAGTAGCCCCAGAGGGTTTTACGAGCAGTACTTC.

This rearrangement joins TRBV10-3 to TRBJ2-4; TRBD2 might be the D (6 bases). CDR1 and CDR2 (germline): ENHRY, SYGVKD. This CDR3 has 18 residues. Trimming shortened V by 0 bases and J by 1 base, and 16 bases separated the two germline ends. The CDR3 region has the DNA TGTGCCATCAGTGAGTCAGCTGCGGGGTTGAGGGCCAAAAACATTCAGTACTTC. Its translation is CAISESAAGLRAKNIQYF.

The rearrangement uses TRBV4-3 and TRBJ2-7; D is undetermined. V shed 0 bases and J shed 5 bases, with 14 bases lying between them. The CDR3 spans 15 residues. The germline CDR1 and CDR2 sequences are LGHNA and YSLEER. As DNA, the CDR3 is TGCGCCAGCAGCCAAGAGTATCCCAACTTTAACGAGCAGTACTTC. Its translation: CASSQEYPNFNEQYF.

CDR3 coding DNA: TGTGCCAGCAGTTTGGGCGGGAGAGAGATCCACGAGCAGTACTTC. Protein: CASSLGGREIHEQYF. V and J are TRBV28 and TRBJ2-7; the match to TRBD2 covers 7 bases. The germline gives CDR1 MDHEN, CDR2 SYDVKM. Trimming at V came to 3 bases and at J to 5 bases, leaving 10 bases not matched to a gene. CDR3 length equals 15 residues.

The chain carries TRBV7-3 and TRBJ2-5; unclear D gene. The CDR3 totals 13 residues. With 1 base removed from V and 5 bases from J, the gap between germline ends came to 8 bases. Germline V gene data show CDR1 as SGHTA and CDR2 as FQGTGA. The DNA of the CDR3 is TGTGCCAGCAGCTTAATGGCGGAGGAGACCCAGTACTTC. Translated: CASSLMAEETQYF.

V and J are TRBV29-1 and TRBJ2-7; tentatively, D is TRBD2 (5 bases). Germline CDR1 reads SQVTM; CDR2 reads ANQGSEA. Trimming stripped 4 bases from V and 5 bases from J, with 6 bases between. CDR3 length: 10 amino acids. This CDR3 is CSVAGNEQYF. The CDR3 DNA reads TGCAGCGTTGCCGGGAACGAGCAGTACTTC.

The rearrangement links TRBV30 to TRBJ2-7, with D tentatively TRBD2 (5 bases). The CDR3 spans 18 residues. The V gene's germline CDR1 is GTSNPN and CDR2 SVGIG (reference sequence). The V end was cut by 1 base, the J end by 0 bases, with 22 bases between. CDR3 residues: CAWSGIGPVRAASYEQYF. In DNA, the CDR3 is TGTGCCTGGAGTGGTATCGGGCCTGTGCGGGCCGCCTCCTACGAGCAGTACTTC.

This rearrangement joins TRBV2 to TRBJ2-3; 7 positions match TRBD1. The V gene end was trimmed by 6 bases and the J gene end by 0 bases; junction bases not matched to a gene: 9. Germline CDR1 SNHLY, CDR2 FYNNEI. The CDR3 contains 16 residues. CDR3 bases: TGTGCCAGCAGCCCCACGGGACAGATTAGCACAGATACGCAGTATTTT. Translating gives CASSPTGQISTDTQYF. Filled out from reference TRBV2 and TRBJ2-3, the complete variable domain reads EPEVTQTPSHQVTQMGQEVILRCVPISNHLYFYWYRQILGQKVEFLVSFYNNEISEKSEIFDDQFSVERPDGSNFTLKIRSTKLEDSAMYFCASSPTGQISTDTQYFGPGTRLTVL.

The chain recombines TRBV5-4 with TRBJ2-3; 8 bases map to TRBD2. Trimming removed 2 bases from V and 3 bases from J; junction bases left unmatched: 5. CDR1 is SGHNT, CDR2 YYREEE, per germline (reference sequence). The CDR3 covers 15 residues. Written as DNA, the CDR3 is TGTGCCAGCAGCTTCAGCGGGAGTAGTACAGATACGCAGTATTTT. It translates to CASSFSGSSTDTQYF.

V is TRBV18 and J is TRBJ2-7, with 11 nucleotides matching TRBD1. CDR3 length: 15 amino acids. Unmatched junction bases numbered 5, after V lost 1 base and J lost 6 bases. CDR1 and CDR2 (germline): KGHSH, LQKENI. The CDR3 DNA sequence: TGTGCCAGCTCACCACTCCCCGGGACAGGGGGCGAGCAGTACTTC. It translates to CASSPLPGTGGEQYF.